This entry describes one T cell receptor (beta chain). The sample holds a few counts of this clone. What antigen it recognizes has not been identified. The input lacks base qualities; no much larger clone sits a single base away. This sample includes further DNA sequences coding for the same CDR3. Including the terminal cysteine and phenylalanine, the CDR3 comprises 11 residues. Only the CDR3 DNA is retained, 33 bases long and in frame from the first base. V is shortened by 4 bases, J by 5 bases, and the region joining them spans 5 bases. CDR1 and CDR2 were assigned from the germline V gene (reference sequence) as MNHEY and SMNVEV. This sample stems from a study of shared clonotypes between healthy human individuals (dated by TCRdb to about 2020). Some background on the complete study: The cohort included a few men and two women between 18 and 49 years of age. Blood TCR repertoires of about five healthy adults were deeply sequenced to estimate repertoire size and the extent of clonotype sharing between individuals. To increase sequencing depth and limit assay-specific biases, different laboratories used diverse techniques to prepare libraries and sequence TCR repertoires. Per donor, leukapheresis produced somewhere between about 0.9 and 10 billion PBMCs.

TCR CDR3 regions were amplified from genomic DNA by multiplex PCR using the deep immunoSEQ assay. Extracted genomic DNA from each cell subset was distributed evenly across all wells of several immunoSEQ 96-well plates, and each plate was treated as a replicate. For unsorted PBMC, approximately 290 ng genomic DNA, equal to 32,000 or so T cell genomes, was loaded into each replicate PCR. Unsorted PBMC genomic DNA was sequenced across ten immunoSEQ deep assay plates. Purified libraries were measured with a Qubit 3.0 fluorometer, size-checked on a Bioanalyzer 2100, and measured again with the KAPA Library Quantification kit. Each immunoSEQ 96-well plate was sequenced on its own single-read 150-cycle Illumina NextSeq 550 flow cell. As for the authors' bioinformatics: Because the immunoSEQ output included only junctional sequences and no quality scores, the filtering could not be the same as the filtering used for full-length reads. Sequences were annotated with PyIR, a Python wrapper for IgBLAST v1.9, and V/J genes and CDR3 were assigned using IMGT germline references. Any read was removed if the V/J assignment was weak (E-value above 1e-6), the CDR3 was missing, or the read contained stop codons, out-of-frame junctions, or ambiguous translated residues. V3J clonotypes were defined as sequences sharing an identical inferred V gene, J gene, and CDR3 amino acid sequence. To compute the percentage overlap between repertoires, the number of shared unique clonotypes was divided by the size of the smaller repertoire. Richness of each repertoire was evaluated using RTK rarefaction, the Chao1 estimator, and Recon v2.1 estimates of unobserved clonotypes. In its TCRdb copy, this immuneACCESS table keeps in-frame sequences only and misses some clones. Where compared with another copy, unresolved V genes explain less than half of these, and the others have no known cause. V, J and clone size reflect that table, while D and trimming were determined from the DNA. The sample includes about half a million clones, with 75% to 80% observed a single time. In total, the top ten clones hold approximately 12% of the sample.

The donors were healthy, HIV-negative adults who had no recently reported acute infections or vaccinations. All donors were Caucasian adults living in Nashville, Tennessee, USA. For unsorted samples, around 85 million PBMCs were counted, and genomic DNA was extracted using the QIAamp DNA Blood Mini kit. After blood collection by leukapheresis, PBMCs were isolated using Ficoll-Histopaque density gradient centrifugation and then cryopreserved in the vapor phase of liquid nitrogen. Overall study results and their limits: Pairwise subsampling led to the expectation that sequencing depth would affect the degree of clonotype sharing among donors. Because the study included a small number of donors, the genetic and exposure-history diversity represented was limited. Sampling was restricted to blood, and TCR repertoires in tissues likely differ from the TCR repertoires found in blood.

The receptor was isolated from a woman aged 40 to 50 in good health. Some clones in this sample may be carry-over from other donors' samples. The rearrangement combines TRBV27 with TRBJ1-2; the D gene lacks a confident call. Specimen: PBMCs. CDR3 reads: CASSSGYGYTF. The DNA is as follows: TGTGCCAGCAGTTCCGGTTATGGCTACACCTTC.